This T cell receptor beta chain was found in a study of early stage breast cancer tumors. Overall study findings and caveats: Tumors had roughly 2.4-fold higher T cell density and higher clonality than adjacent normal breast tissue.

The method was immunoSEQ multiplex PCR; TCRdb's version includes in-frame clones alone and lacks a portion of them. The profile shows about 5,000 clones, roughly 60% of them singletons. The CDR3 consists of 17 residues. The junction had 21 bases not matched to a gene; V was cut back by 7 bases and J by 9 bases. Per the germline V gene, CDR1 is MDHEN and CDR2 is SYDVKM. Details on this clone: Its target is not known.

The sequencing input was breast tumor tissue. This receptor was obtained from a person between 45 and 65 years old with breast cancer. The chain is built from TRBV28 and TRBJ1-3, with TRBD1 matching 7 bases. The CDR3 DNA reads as TGTGCCAGCACCTCCTCCGGGACAGAAGGAACAGGGGCCACCATATATTTT. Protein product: CASTSSGTEGTGATIYF.